The clone carrying this T cell receptor beta chain has at least ten counts. Its specificity is unknown. The data belong to a study of T cells in Graves' hyperthyroidism and ophthalmopathy. Study summary: At initial diagnosis, before any treatment had begun, peripheral blood was obtained.

Broader study findings: Classification by a 13 V-J model distinguished ophthalmopathy from stable hyperthyroidism.

Researchers took RNA transcripts and amplified the TCR beta CDR3 regions from them. Using the HTBI primer set, a first-round RT-PCR was run on the TCR CDR3. Via MiXCR, TCRdb re-called the multiplex PCR reads, giving one row per CDR3 protein. The table lists 700,000 or so distinct CDR3 sequences, 13% to 15% of them singletons. In making diagnoses, clinical symptoms, serum thyroxine and TRAb, thyroid ultrasound and orbital computed tomography were all used. Fresh peripheral blood, about 9.3 ml, yielded the PBMCs. This clonotype originated in a woman in her forties or fifties with Graves' ophthalmopathy. What was sequenced was blood.

Here the CDR3 reads CSAPGGGTEAFF. DNA for the CDR3: TGCAGTGCTCCGGGTGGTGGTACTGAAGCTTTCTTT. The chain links TRBV20-1 to TRBJ1-1; D remains ambiguous. The ends were cut back, 5 bases at V and 5 bases at J, with 12 bases in the middle. The CDR3 spans 12 residues. The germline V gene encodes CDR1 DFQATT and CDR2 SNEGSKA (reference sequence).